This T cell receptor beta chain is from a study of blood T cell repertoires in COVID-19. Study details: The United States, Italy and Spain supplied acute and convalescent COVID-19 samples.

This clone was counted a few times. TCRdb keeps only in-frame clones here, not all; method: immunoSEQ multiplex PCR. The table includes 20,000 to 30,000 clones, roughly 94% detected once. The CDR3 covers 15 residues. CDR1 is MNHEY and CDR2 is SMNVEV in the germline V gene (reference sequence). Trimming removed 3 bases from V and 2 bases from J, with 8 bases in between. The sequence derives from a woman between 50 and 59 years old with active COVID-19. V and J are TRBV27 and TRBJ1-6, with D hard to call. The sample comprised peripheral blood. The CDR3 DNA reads TGTGCCAGCAGTTTGAACAGCCCCTATAATTCACCCCTCCACTTT. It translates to CASSLNSPYNSPLHF.